This entry lists 24 T cell receptor beta chains sequenced from one sample in a study of blood T cells in healthy people across ages. PCR was performed a second time for about 6 to 12 cycles using a sample-barcoded 5' primer and a J-beta primer mix. From the 5' RACE reads, TCRdb called clonotypes with MiXCR, one entry per CDR3 protein. This table holds about 640,000 distinct CDR3 sequences, under 65% found once. Sequenced: blood. The receptors here all came from a man aged 55 to 69 in good health.

The chain has TRBV7-2 and TRBJ2-5, with 11 bases fitting TRBD2. Germline V gene lookup returns CDR1 SGHTA and CDR2 FQGNSA. J was trimmed by 2 bases and V by 5 bases; bases with no gene match: 4. The CDR3 runs 15 residues. The CDR3 bases are TGTGCCAGCAGCCTAACTAGCGGGAGACAAGAGACCCAGTACTTC. This codes for CASSLTSGRQETQYF.

For the CDR3, the DNA is TGTGCCAGCAGAGAGACAGGGTACTATGGCTACACCTTC. Translating it yields CASRETGYYGYTF. The chain links TRBV12-3 or TRBV12-4 to TRBJ1-2; TRBD1 agrees at 7 bases. The CDR3 extends over 13 amino acids. The J segment lost 3 bases and the V segment lost 6 bases, leaving 4 bases of the junction unmatched.

The J gene is TRBJ1-2, the V gene TRBV6-1; no firm D call. Trimming removed 8 bases from V and 5 bases from J, with 9 bases in between. This CDR3 region has 11 residues. Germline-derived CDR1 and CDR2 are MNHNS and SASEGT. This CDR3 is CASRITYGYTF. CDR3 nucleotide sequence: TGTGCCAGCCGGATCACTTATGGCTACACCTTC.

V is TRBV5-5 and J is TRBJ2-3; D gene ambiguous. V was trimmed by 4 bases and J by 2 bases, leaving 14 bases between them. Germline values: CDR1 SGHKS, CDR2 YYEKEE (reference sequence). The CDR3 runs 15 residues. CDR3 sequence: CASSVDGSLTDTQYF. CDR3 bases: TGTGCCAGCAGCGTGGACGGCTCCCTCACAGATACGCAGTATTTT.

V is TRBV15 and J is TRBJ2-5, with no clear D. CDR3 length equals 14 residues. V was cut by 1 base and J by 5 bases, with 11 bases left in between. Germline loops: CDR1 LNHNV, CDR2 YYDKDF (reference sequence). CDR3 DNA sequence: TGTGCCACCAGCAGAGGTGGGCTAGTTGAGACCCAGTACTTC. Its protein product is CATSRGGLVETQYF.

The chain has TRBV20-1 and TRBJ2-3, with TRBD2 identical over 8 bases. CDR3 length: 16 residues. Germline V CDR1 and CDR2: DFQATT, SNEGSKA (reference sequence). J gave up 2 bases and V 4 bases, and 11 bases lay outside the gene matches. The CDR3 region is CSATKDGTRNTDTQYF. The CDR3 DNA sequence: TGCAGTGCTACCAAAGACGGGACTAGGAACACAGATACGCAGTATTTT.

This chain connects TRBV28 to TRBJ2-3; D is tentatively TRBD1 or TRBD2 (6 bases each). CDR3 length: 14 residues. The V gene lost 6 bases and the J gene lost 5 bases, with 15 bases spanning the gap. Germline CDR1 is MDHEN and CDR2 is SYDVKM. CDR3 in amino acids: CASRQAGEVDTQYF. The CDR3 bases are TGTGCCAGCAGACAAGCAGGGGAGGTAGATACGCAGTATTTT.

The chain joins TRBV6-1 to TRBJ2-1, with D possibly matching TRBD1 (6 bases). The CDR3 loop spans 17 amino acids. Germline CDR1 MNHNS, CDR2 SASEGT. Trimming stripped 6 bases from V and 2 bases from J, with 20 bases between. CDR3 in amino acids: CASRSTKQGVPYNEQFF. The CDR3 DNA reads TGTGCCAGCAGGTCCACTAAACAGGGAGTCCCCTACAATGAGCAGTTCTTC.

A few counts support this clonotype. The rearrangement links TRBV4-1 to TRBJ1-4, with D possibly matching TRBD1 (5 bases). V was cut by 2 bases and J by 5 bases, with 24 bases left in between. This CDR3 is 19 amino acids long. Germline CDR1 is MGHRA and CDR2 is YSYEKL. The CDR3 here is CASSQSPGRQGKGNEKLFF. The CDR3 DNA reads as TGCGCCAGCAGCCAATCGCCGGGACGGCAAGGCAAGGGGAATGAAAAACTGTTTTTT.

This rearrangement joins TRBV4-2 to TRBJ2-7, with 10 bases that match TRBD1. V gave up 0 bases and J gave up 7 bases; unmatched junction bases: 9. The germline gives CDR1 LGHNA, CDR2 YNFKEQ. This CDR3 is built from 16 residues. The CDR3 sequence is CASSQDRDRGSDEQYF. The CDR3, as DNA: TGTGCCAGCAGCCAAGACCGGGACAGGGGTTCGGATGAGCAGTACTTC.

The CDR3 protein is CASSLVKGYQETQYF. The CDR3 coding sequence is TGTGCCAGCAGCTTAGTCAAGGGGTACCAAGAGACCCAGTACTTC. The rearrangement links TRBV7-2 to TRBJ2-5; D is perhaps TRBD1 (5 bases). V was clipped by 1 base and J by 0 bases, with 9 bases between them. CDR3 length: 15 amino acids. Germline V lookup: CDR1 SGHTA, CDR2 FQGNSA. Based on the CDR3 plus reference TRBV7-2 and TRBJ2-5, the full variable domain is GAGVSQSPSNKVTEKGKDVELRCDPISGHTALYWYRQSLGQGLEFLIYFQGNSAPDKSGLPSDRFSAERTGGSVSTLTIQRTQQEDSAVYLCASSLVKGYQETQYFGPGTRLLVL.

The V and J genes are TRBV3-1 and TRBJ1-2; 9 bases agree with TRBD1. Germline CDR1 reads LGHDT; CDR2 reads YNNKEL (reference sequence). Unmatched junction bases numbered 7, after V lost 1 base and J lost 4 bases. CDR3 length: 16 residues. CDR3 loop: CASSQGLGQGTYGYTF. CDR3 in DNA: TGTGCCAGCAGCCAAGGGCTCGGACAGGGGACCTATGGCTACACCTTC.

This clonotype showed up just a few times. The chain uses TRBV20-1 and TRBJ1-2; 9 nucleotides match TRBD1. Germline lookup yields CDR1 DFQATT and CDR2 SNEGSKA (reference sequence). V shed 4 bases, J shed 8 bases, and the junction held 8 bases outside the gene matches. The CDR3 is made up of 13 amino acids. This CDR3 is CSAITQGAGGYTF. CDR3 bases: TGCAGTGCTATTACACAGGGGGCTGGGGGCTACACCTTC.

V gene TRBV5-1 combines with J gene TRBJ2-1; 16 bases align to TRBD2. The ends lost 6 bases at V and 10 bases at J; junction bases unmatched: 7. The germline gives CDR1 SGHRS, CDR2 YFSETQ. The length of the CDR3 is 15 residues. The CDR3 region has the DNA TGCGCCAGCAACACCGGGACTAGCGGGGGGGCGGAGCAGTTCTTC. This gives the protein CASNTGTSGGAEQFF.

The rearrangement links TRBV27 to TRBJ2-6, with no clear D. The germline CDR1 and CDR2 sequences are MNHEY and SMNVEV (reference sequence). The CDR3 consists of 15 residues. Trimming shortened V by 3 bases and J by 2 bases, and 8 bases separated the two germline ends. CDR3 DNA sequence: TGTGCCAGCAGTTTTGCGCGCGCTGGGGCCAACGTCCTGACTTTC. Residues: CASSFARAGANVLTF. Filled out from reference TRBV27 and TRBJ2-6, the complete variable domain reads EAQVTQNPRYLITVTGKKLTVTCSQNMNHEYMSWYRQDPGLGLRQIYYSMNVEVTDKGDVPEGYKVSRKEKRNFPLILESPSPNQTSLYFCASSFARAGANVLTFGAGSRLTVL.

The CDR3 here is CSVGKQGSGETQYF. Written as DNA, the CDR3 is TGCAGCGTTGGGAAACAGGGGAGTGGGGAGACCCAGTACTTC. The rearrangement links TRBV29-1 to TRBJ2-5; 7 nucleotides line up with TRBD1. J lost 5 bases, V lost 4 bases, and 10 bases had no gene match. The CDR3 contains 14 residues. Germline V CDR1 and CDR2: SQVTM, ANQGSEA.

The chain employs TRBV27 and TRBJ1-6; D is unclear. The CDR3 extends over 15 amino acids. V shed 4 bases and J shed 7 bases, with 14 bases lying between them. Germline V gene sequence: CDR1 MNHEY, CDR2 SMNVEV (reference sequence). The DNA of the CDR3 is TGTGCCAGCAGTTATCGAACAGCGACAAATTCACCCCTCCACTTT. Its translation: CASSYRTATNSPLHF.

The chain uses TRBV20-1 and TRBJ2-5, with no clear D. CDR1 and CDR2 (germline): DFQATT, SNEGSKA (reference sequence). Trimming took 1 base from V and 4 from J, leaving 4 bases between them. The CDR3 runs to 11 residues. The CDR3 sequence: CSARGVETQYF. Here the CDR3 DNA reads TGCAGTGCTAGAGGGGTAGAGACCCAGTACTTC.

As for this clonotype: Just one base apart from a much larger clone, this may be a read error. The V gene is TRBV29-1, the J gene TRBJ2-5; TRBD1 aligns across 7 bases. Germline-derived CDR1 and CDR2 are SQVTM and ANQGSEA. This CDR3 contains 14 residues. V lost 8 bases and J lost 0; bases outside the gene matches: 9. The CDR3 bases are TGCAGCTCAGGGGGTTCGGACCACCAAGAGACCCAGTACTTC. The encoded protein is CSSGGSDHQETQYF. Looking up the rest from reference TRBV29-1 and TRBJ2-5 gives the full variable domain: SAVISQKPSRDICQRGTSLTIQCQVDSQVTMMFWYRQQPGQSLTLIATANQGSEATYESGFVIDKFPISRPNLTFSTLTVSNMSPEDSSIYLCSSGGSDHQETQYFGPGTRLLVL.

The chain recombines TRBV7-9 with TRBJ2-7; D remains unclear. Germline loops: CDR1 SEHNR, CDR2 FQNEAQ (reference sequence). V gave up 5 bases and J gave up 3 bases, with 20 bases separating them. The CDR3 spans 16 residues. As DNA, the CDR3 is TGTGCCAGCAGCGATAGGGCGGTGGATAGCTTCTACGAGCAGTACTTC. It codes for CASSDRAVDSFYEQYF.

The rearrangement links TRBV20-1 to TRBJ1-5; TRBD1 matches at 9 bases. Germline loops: CDR1 DFQATT, CDR2 SNEGSKA (reference sequence). With V trimmed by 6 bases and J by 8 bases, 11 bases remained unmatched. This CDR3 comprises 14 residues. CDR3 sequence: CSASDRGGGKPQHF. CDR3 sequence (DNA): TGCAGTGCCTCAGACAGGGGGGGGGGAAAGCCCCAGCATTTT.

The V gene is TRBV4-1, the J gene TRBJ2-7; D is perhaps TRBD2 (6 bases). This CDR3 spans 17 amino acids. Germline V gives CDR1 MGHRA, CDR2 YSYEKL. The V end was cut by 0 bases, the J end by 3 bases, with 18 bases between. In DNA, the CDR3 is TGCGCCAGCAGCCAAGAGCCCTTAGGGGAGGCGAGCTACGAGCAGTACTTC. Protein sequence: CASSQEPLGEASYEQYF.

J is TRBJ2-5 and V is TRBV9, with TRBD1 matching 7 bases. Unmatched junction bases numbered 20, after V lost 1 base and J lost 11 bases. The germline V gene encodes CDR1 SGDLS and CDR2 YYNGEE. This CDR3 comprises 17 residues. The CDR3 region is CASSVPGTEIKPSGQYF. CDR3 bases: TGTGCCAGCAGCGTACCCGGGACAGAGATTAAACCTAGTGGGCAGTACTTC. The whole variable domain, filled in from reference TRBV9 and TRBJ2-5, reads DSGVTQTPKHLITATGQRVTLRCSPRSGDLSVYWYQQSLDQGLQFLIQYYNGEERAKGNILERFSAQQFPDLHSELNLSSLELGDSALYFCASSVPGTEIKPSGQYFGPGTRLLVL.

V and J are TRBV18 and TRBJ1-5; 7 bases agree with TRBD1. The V segment lost 4 bases and the J segment 7 bases; nucleotides outside the gene matches: 4. Germline-derived CDR1 and CDR2 are KGHSH and LQKENI. This CDR3 spans 13 amino acids. CDR3 loop: CASSQGAAQPQHF. CDR3 nucleotide sequence: TGTGCCAGCTCACAGGGGGCTGCCCAGCCCCAGCATTTT. Variable domain in full (rest from reference TRBV18 and TRBJ1-5): NAGVMQNPRHLVRRRGQEARLRCSPMKGHSHVYWYRQLPEEGLKFMVYLQKENIIDESGMPKERFSAEFPKEGPSILRIQQVVRGDSAAYFCASSQGAAQPQHFGDGTRLSIL.